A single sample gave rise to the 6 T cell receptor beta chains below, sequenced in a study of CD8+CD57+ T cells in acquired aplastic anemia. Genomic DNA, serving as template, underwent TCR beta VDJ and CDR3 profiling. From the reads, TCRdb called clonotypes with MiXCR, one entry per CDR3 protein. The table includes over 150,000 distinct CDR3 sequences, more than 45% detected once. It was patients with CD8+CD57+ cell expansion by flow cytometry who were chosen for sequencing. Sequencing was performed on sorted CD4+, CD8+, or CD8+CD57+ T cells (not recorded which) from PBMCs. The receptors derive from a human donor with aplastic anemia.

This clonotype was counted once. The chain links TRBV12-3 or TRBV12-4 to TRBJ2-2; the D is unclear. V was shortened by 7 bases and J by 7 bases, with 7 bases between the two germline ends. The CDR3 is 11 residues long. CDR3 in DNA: TGTGCCAGCACCCCGGGCGGGGAGCTGTTTTTT. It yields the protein CASTPGGELFF.

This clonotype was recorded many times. This CDR3 reads CASSPGPSLDTQYF. The CDR3 DNA reads TGTGCCAGCAGCCCTGGCCCATCCTTAGATACGCAGTATTTT. The chain links TRBV9 to TRBJ2-3; no definite D call. Trimming stripped 4 bases from V and 5 bases from J, with 14 bases between. Germline values: CDR1 SGDLS, CDR2 YYNGEE. There are 14 residues in the CDR3.

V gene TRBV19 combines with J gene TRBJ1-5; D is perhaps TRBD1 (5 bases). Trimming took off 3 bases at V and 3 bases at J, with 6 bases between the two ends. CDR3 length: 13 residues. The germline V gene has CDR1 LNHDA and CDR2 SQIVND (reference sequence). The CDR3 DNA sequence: TGTGCCAGTAGTATTGGGGCCAATCAGCCCCAGCATTTT. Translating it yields CASSIGANQPQHF.

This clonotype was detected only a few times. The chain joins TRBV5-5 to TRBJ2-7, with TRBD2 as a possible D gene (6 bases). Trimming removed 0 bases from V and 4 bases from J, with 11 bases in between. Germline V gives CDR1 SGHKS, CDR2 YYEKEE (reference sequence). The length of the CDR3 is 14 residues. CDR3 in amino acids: CASSLAGADYEQYF. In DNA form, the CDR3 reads TGTGCCAGCAGCTTGGCGGGAGCGGATTACGAGCAGTACTTC.

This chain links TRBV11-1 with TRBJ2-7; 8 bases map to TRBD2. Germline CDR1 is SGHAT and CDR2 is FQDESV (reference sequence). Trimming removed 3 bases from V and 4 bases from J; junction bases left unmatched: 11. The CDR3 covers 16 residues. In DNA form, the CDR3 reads TGTGCCAGCAGCTTCCGGGAACGGGAGGGCCGTTACGAGCAGTACTTC. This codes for CASSFREREGRYEQYF.

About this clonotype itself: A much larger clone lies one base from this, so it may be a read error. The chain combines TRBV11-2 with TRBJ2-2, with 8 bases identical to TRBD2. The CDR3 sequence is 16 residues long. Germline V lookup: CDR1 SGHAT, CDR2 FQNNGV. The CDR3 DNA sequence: TGTGCCAGCACTTCTAAAGCGGGAGACAACACCGGGGAGCTGTTATTT. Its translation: CASTSKAGDNTGELLF.